This entry concerns a single T cell receptor beta chain. The data were taken from a study of blood T cell repertoires in COVID-19. TCRdb keeps only in-frame clones here, not all; method: immunoSEQ multiplex PCR. This sample carries about 74,000 clones, roughly 86% of them seen once, and the ten largest clones take approximately 35%. Trimming stripped 2 bases from V and 6 bases from J, with 8 bases between. Germline V gene data show CDR1 as SGHAT and CDR2 as FQNNGV. The CDR3 length is 13 residues. The TCR originated in a man in his 70s with acute or convalescent COVID-19. The chain couples TRBV11-2 to TRBJ1-5; the D is unclear. The sample consisted of peripheral blood. The CDR3 is CASSLQVSQPQHF. The CDR3 DNA reads as TGTGCCAGCAGCTTACAGGTTAGTCAGCCCCAGCATTTT.